The T cell receptor beta chain under discussion was sequenced for a study of response to subunit inactivated influenza vaccine (dated by TCRdb to the late 2010s). With respect to the entire study: The study used deep quantitative T cell receptor repertoire profiling to track responses to a trivalent subunit inactivated influenza vaccine.

Results the study describes overall, beyond this receptor: The authors suggested that each seasonal influenza vaccination may recruit only a limited number of new T cells.

V gives up 7 bases and J gives up 4 bases, and the segment between their germline ends measures 13 bases. CDR1 LGHDT and CDR2 YNNKEL were looked up in the germline V gene (reference sequence). From the cysteine up to the phenylalanine, the CDR3 has a length of 14 residues. Left in the record is the CDR3 DNA by itself, 42 bases read in frame from the first base. This clonotype has a handful of counts. It lacks a known antigen. Base qualities are not at hand, and no much larger clone is one base apart. Receptors were amplified or captured by RT-PCR. Sequenced using an Illumina HiSeq 2500. TCRdb passed the public sequencing reads through fastp at Q25 and MiXCR, retaining productive beta sequences. CDR3 protein duplicates are merged, each entry listing the most common genes and DNA. This sample is represented by about 780,000 distinct CDR3 sequences; approximately 18% of them were singletons. Roughly 11% of the sample comes from the top ten.

The clonotype originates from a man aged 50-60 years who received an inactivated influenza vaccine. Donor details come from another sample of the same person, matched by shared clones. The sequences come from PBMCs from blood, collected 5 to 6 days after vaccination. Recombination joined TRBV3-1 with TRBJ2-2, with the D call tentatively TRBD1 or TRBD2, each fitting 5 bases. DNA sequence: TGTGCCAGCACCCCGGGGACGTCCACCGGGGAGCTGTTTTTT. It translates as CASTPGTSTGELFF.